This T cell receptor beta chain was captured in a study of OX40 agonist ivuxolimab in advanced cancers. Looking at the study overall: An anti-OX40 (CD134) antibody with agonistic activity, ivuxolimab, was administered to patients. Six ivuxolimab dose levels, 0.01 to 10 mg/kg, were given intravenously every 2 weeks.

Sequencing used immunoSEQ multiplex PCR; TCRdb keeps in-frame clones, though not all of them. Among 95,000 to 150,000 clones listed, 93% were seen once. With respect to this clone: No antigen is known for it. A junction boundary mismatches the germline segment, possibly from a read error.

This CDR3 contains 11 residues. Germline V gives CDR1 MNHNS, CDR2 SASEGT. Whole-study findings and limits: The antigen specificity of the peripheral T cells (those that were expanded) was not determined.

The V gene is TRBV6-1, the J gene TRBJ2-3, with unresolved D. This clonotype originated in an adult with an advanced solid tumor such as melanoma, head and neck, liver or kidney cancer. The source was CD4+ or CD8+ T cells sorted from blood, collected in a trial of the OX40 agonist ivuxolimab. CDR3 in DNA: TGTGCCAGCAGTCAAGCGGATACGCAGTATTTT. Translating it yields CASSQADTQYF.